The 19 T cell receptor beta chains in this list originate from one sample, sequenced in a study of blood T cell repertoires in COVID-19. Repertoires were generated with immunoSEQ multiplex PCR, while TCRdb's copy carries only in-frame clones and drops some. Of under 150,000 clones in the sample, about 87% were seen once. Sequencing was done on a sample of peripheral blood. These receptors were obtained from a woman between 50 and 59 years old with acute or convalescent COVID-19.

V is TRBV6-5 and J is TRBJ2-2; D gene ambiguous. Germline V gene data show CDR1 as MNHEY and CDR2 as SVGAGI. V was shortened by 8 bases and J by 4 bases, with 14 bases between the two germline ends. The CDR3 extends over 14 amino acids. The CDR3 sequence: CASGIPVSTGELFF. The CDR3 nucleotides read TGTGCCAGCGGTATCCCCGTTAGCACCGGGGAGCTGTTTTTT.

The rearrangement joins TRBV27 to TRBJ2-1; D might be TRBD2 (6 bases). V lost 8 bases to trimming and J lost 4 bases, with 18 bases between them. The CDR3 is 15 residues long. Germline V gene sequence: CDR1 MNHEY, CDR2 SMNVEV (reference sequence). DNA of the CDR3: TGTGCCAGCCTTGTATCGGTGGAGGGGTACAATGAGCAGTTCTTC. It encodes CASLVSVEGYNEQFF.

This clone is a singleton in its sample. J is TRBJ2-1 and V is TRBV28, with D perhaps TRBD1 (7 bases). Germline loops: CDR1 MDHEN, CDR2 SYDVKM. The CDR3 is 14 residues long. Trimming left V 6 bases short and J 9 bases short, with 18 bases between. The CDR3 DNA is TGTGCCAGCAGCCTTCAAACAGGGGAGGTTGAGCAGTTCTTC. The encoded protein is CASSLQTGEVEQFF.

The chain joins TRBV30 to TRBJ2-7, with 7 bases lining up with TRBD2. The CDR3 consists of 13 residues. After removal of 0 bases from V and 4 bases from J, the junction contained 3 bases not matched to a gene. The V gene's germline CDR1 is GTSNPN and CDR2 SVGIG (reference sequence). The CDR3 coding sequence is TGTGCCTGGAGTGTTAGCGGGCGTTACGAGCAGTACTTC. This translates into CAWSVSGRYEQYF.

This chain uses TRBV7-6 with TRBJ1-1; D perhaps matches TRBD1 (5 bases). Trimming took 6 bases from V and 1 from J, leaving 12 bases between them. Germline-derived CDR1 and CDR2 are SGHVS and FNYEAQ. The CDR3 is 14 residues long. CDR3 residues: CASSPTGWNTEAFF. CDR3 DNA sequence: TGTGCCAGCAGTCCAACAGGATGGAACACTGAAGCTTTCTTT.

The chain recombines TRBV6-1 with TRBJ1-2; D remains ambiguous. CDR1 and CDR2 (germline): MNHNS, SASEGT. V gave up 6 bases and J gave up 4 bases, with 15 bases separating them. This CDR3 is built from 14 residues. The chain's CDR3 is CASSPKSGRYGYTF. CDR3 DNA sequence: TGTGCCAGCAGCCCCAAGTCGGGTCGCTATGGCTACACCTTC.

This chain connects TRBV6-2 or TRBV6-3 to TRBJ1-1; 7 bases map to TRBD1. The length of the CDR3 is 15 residues. Germline trimming cut 4 bases from V and 4 bases from J; bases unmatched to any gene: 9. Germline CDR1 MNHEY, CDR2 SVGEGT. CDR3 loop: CASSSPEEGATEAFF. CDR3 coding DNA: TGTGCCAGCAGTTCGCCAGAGGAGGGGGCCACTGAAGCTTTCTTT.

This clone was recorded a few times. The rearrangement links TRBV3-1 (or the pseudogene TRBV3-2) to TRBJ2-7, with 10 bases fitting TRBD2. V gave up 1 base and J gave up 4 bases; unmatched junction bases: 4. The CDR3 runs 15 residues. Germline values: CDR1 LGHDT, CDR2 YNNKEL (reference sequence). The CDR3 region has the DNA TGTGCCAGCAGCCAAGGCCTAGCGGGAGAATACGAGCAGTACTTC. Amino acid sequence: CASSQGLAGEYEQYF.

The chain has TRBV27 and TRBJ2-1; tentative D call: TRBD2 (7 bases). The length of the CDR3 is 14 residues. Trimming took off 7 bases at V and 4 bases at J, with 14 bases between the two ends. Germline V gives CDR1 MNHEY, CDR2 SMNVEV (reference sequence). The CDR3 loop reads CASTLGGEYNEQFF. The CDR3 DNA is TGTGCCAGCACCCTAGGGGGGGAGTACAATGAGCAGTTCTTC.

The chain recombines TRBV6-1 with TRBJ2-1, with D uncertain. Deletions cut 3 bases from V and 7 bases from J, with 4 bases between. This CDR3 has 11 residues. The germline gives CDR1 MNHNS, CDR2 SASEGT. CDR3 nucleotides: TGTGCCAGCAGTGAGAGGAATGAGCAGTTCTTC. Translated: CASSERNEQFF.

This chain uses TRBV7-2 with TRBJ1-3; no firm D call. V lost 1 base and J lost 4, with 8 bases in between. The CDR3 extends over 14 amino acids. Germline CDR1 is SGHTA and CDR2 is FQGNSA. This CDR3 reads CASSLERAGNTIYF. DNA for the CDR3: TGTGCCAGCAGCTTAGAACGAGCGGGAAACACCATATATTTT.

The chain uses TRBV5-1 and TRBJ1-6, with 9 bases that match TRBD1. Germline assignment: CDR1 SGHRS and CDR2 YFSETQ. After removal of 5 bases from V and 13 bases from J, the junction contained 7 bases not matched to a gene. The CDR3 runs 13 residues. The CDR3, as DNA: TGCGCCAGCAGGGGGACAGGGAATCAGCCCCTCCACTTT. Amino acids: CASRGTGNQPLHF.

This chain links TRBV3-1 (or the pseudogene TRBV3-2) with TRBJ2-1; the match to TRBD2 covers 9 bases. V gave up 6 bases and J gave up 4 bases; unmatched junction bases: 7. This CDR3 has 15 amino acids. The germline gives CDR1 LGHDT, CDR2 YNNKEL (reference sequence). Here the CDR3 reads CASRHGTSQYNEQFF. CDR3 nucleotides: TGTGCCAGCAGGCATGGGACTAGCCAATACAATGAGCAGTTCTTC.

CDR3 protein: CASSLSSERYGYTF. CDR3 DNA sequence: TGCGCCAGCAGCCTCTCGAGTGAACGCTATGGCTACACCTTC. The rearrangement joins TRBV4-1 to TRBJ1-2; D ambiguous. Germline CDR1 is MGHRA and CDR2 is YSYEKL. The CDR3 is made up of 14 amino acids. Trimming shortened V by 4 bases and J by 4 bases, and 13 bases separated the two germline ends.

This chain joins TRBV25-1 and TRBJ1-2, with D uncertain. The CDR3 extends over 12 amino acids. Germline V gene sequence: CDR1 MGHDK, CDR2 SYGVNS. The V end lost 6 bases, the J end lost 3 bases, and 8 bases lay between the germline ends. The CDR3 spells CASRSFYYGYTF. CDR3 in DNA: TGTGCCAGCAGGAGCTTCTACTATGGCTACACCTTC.

The rearrangement uses TRBV12-3 or TRBV12-4 and TRBJ1-1; D call uncertain. The length of the CDR3 is 12 residues. V lost 5 bases and J 4 bases, leaving 8 bases between the germline ends. CDR3 nucleotide sequence: TGTGCCAGCAGTCGGTCGGGCACTGAAGCTTTCTTT. It yields the protein CASSRSGTEAFF.

V and J are TRBV29-1 and TRBJ2-3; tentative D call: TRBD2 (5 bases). Germline assignment: CDR1 SQVTM and CDR2 ANQGSEA. The V end was cut by 4 bases, the J end by 0 bases, with 8 bases between. The CDR3 is made up of 13 amino acids. This CDR3 is CSVATGSTDTQYF. CDR3 sequence (DNA): TGCAGCGTTGCCACGGGGAGCACAGATACGCAGTATTTT.

The chain employs TRBV6-2 or TRBV6-3 and TRBJ2-1, with a possible D match to TRBD1 (6 bases). V dropped 5 bases and J dropped 0 bases, with 11 bases sitting between them. The germline V gene has CDR1 MNHEY and CDR2 SVGEGT. The length of the CDR3 is 15 residues. The CDR3 loop reads CASSNRESSYNEQFF. The CDR3 bases are TGTGCCAGCAGTAACAGGGAAAGCTCCTACAATGAGCAGTTCTTC.

In nucleotides, the CDR3 is TGTGCCAGCAGCAGATGGGGAGCGGGCTTGAACACTGAAGCTTTCTTT. Translation: CASSRWGAGLNTEAFF. J is TRBJ1-1 and V is TRBV21-1. TRBV21-1 is a known pseudogene. The CDR3 is 16 amino acids.